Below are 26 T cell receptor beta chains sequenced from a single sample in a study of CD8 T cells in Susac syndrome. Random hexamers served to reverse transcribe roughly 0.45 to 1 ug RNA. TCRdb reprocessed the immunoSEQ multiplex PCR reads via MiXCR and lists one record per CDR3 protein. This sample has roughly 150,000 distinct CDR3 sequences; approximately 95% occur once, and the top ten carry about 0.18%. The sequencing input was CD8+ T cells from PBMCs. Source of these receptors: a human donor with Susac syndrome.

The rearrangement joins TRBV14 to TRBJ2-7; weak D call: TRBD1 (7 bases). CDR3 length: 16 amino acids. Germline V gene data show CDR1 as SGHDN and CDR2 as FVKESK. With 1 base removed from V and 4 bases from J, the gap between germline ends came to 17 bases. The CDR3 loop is CASSQVEGAHRYEQYF. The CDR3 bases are TGTGCCAGCAGCCAAGTGGAGGGGGCCCATAGATACGAGCAGTACTTC.

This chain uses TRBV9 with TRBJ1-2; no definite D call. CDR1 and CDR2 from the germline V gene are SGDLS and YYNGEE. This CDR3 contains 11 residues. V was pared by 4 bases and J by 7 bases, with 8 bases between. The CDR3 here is CASSSEGGYTF. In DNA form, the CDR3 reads TGTGCCAGCAGCTCGGAGGGTGGCTACACCTTC.

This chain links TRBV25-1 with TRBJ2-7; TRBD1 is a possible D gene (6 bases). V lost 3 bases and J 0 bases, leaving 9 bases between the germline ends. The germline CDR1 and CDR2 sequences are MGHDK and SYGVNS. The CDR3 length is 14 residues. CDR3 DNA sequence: TGTGCCAGCAGTGAGGAACAGGGCTCCTACGAGCAGTACTTC. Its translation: CASSEEQGSYEQYF.

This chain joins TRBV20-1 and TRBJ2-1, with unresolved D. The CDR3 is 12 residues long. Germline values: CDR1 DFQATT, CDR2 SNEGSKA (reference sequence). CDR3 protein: CSGRGESGEQFF. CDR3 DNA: TGCAGCGGAAGAGGAGAGTCAGGTGAGCAGTTCTTC.

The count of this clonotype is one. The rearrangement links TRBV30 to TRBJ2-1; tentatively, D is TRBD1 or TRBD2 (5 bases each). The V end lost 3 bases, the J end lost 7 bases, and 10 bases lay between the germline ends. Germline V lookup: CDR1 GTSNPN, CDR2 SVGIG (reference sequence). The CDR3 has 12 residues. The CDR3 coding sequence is TGTGCCTGGAGCGAAGGGGAGAATGAGCAGTTCTTC. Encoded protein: CAWSEGENEQFF.

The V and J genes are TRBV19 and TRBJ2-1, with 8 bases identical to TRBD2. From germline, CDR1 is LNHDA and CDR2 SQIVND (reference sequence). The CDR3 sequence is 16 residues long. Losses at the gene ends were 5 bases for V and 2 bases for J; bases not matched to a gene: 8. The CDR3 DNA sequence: TGTGCCAGTAGTTGGGTTAGCGGGACCCCCTACAATGAGCAGTTCTTC. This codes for CASSWVSGTPYNEQFF.

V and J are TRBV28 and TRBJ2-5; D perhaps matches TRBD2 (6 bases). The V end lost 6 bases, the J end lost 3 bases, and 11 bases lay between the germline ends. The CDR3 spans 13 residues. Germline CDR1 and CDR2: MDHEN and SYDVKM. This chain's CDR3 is CASRRELEETQYF. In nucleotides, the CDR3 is TGTGCCAGCAGACGGGAGTTAGAAGAGACCCAGTACTTC.

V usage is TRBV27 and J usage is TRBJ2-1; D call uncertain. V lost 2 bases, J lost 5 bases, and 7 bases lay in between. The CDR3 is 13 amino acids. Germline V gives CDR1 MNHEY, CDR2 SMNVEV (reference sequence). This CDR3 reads CASSLAYHNEQFF. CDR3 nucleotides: TGTGCCAGCAGTTTAGCGTATCACAATGAGCAGTTCTTC.

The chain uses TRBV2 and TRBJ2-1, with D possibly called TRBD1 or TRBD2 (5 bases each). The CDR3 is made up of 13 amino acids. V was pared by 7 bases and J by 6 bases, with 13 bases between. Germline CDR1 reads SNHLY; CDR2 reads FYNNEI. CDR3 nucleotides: TGTGCCAGCAAAGGGACCCTACCCAATGAGCAGTTCTTC. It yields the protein CASKGTLPNEQFF. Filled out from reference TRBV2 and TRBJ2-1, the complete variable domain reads EPEVTQTPSHQVTQMGQEVILRCVPISNHLYFYWYRQILGQKVEFLVSFYNNEISEKSEIFDDQFSVERPDGSNFTLKIRSTKLEDSAMYFCASKGTLPNEQFFGPGTRLTVL.

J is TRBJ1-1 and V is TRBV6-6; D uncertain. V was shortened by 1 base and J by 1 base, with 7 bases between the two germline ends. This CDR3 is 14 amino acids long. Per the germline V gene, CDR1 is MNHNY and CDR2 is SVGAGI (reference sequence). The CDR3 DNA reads TGTGCCAGCAGTTACTATCCGGGGAACACTGAAGCTTTCTTT. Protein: CASSYYPGNTEAFF.

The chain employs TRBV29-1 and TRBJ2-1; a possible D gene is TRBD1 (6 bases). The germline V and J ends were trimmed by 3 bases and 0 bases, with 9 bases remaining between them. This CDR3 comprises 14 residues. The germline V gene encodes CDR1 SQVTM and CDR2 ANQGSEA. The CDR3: CSVDDRFSYNEQFF. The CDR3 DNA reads TGCAGCGTTGATGACAGGTTCTCCTACAATGAGCAGTTCTTC.

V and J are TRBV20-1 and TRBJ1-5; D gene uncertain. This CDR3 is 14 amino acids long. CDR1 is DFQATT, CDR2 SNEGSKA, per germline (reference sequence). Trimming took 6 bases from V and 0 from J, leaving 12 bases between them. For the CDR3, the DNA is TGCAGTGCGAACGACGGGAATAGCAATCAGCCCCAGCATTTT. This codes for CSANDGNSNQPQHF.

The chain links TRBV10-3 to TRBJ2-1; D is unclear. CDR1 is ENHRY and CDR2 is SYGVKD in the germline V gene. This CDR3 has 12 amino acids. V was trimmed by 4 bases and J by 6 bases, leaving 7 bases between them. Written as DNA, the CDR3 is TGTGCCATCAGTGGAGAGCCCAATGAGCAGTTCTTC. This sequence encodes CAISGEPNEQFF.

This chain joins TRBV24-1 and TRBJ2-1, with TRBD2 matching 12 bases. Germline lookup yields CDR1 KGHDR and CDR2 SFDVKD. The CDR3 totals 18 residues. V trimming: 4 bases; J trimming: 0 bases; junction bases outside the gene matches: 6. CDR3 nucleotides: TGTGCCACCAGTGAGGCCGGACTAGCGGGACTCTCCTACAATGAGCAGTTCTTC. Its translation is CATSEAGLAGLSYNEQFF.

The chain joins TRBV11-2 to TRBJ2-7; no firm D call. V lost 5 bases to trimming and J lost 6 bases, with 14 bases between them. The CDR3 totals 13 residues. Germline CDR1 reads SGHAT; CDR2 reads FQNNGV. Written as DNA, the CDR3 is TGTGCCAGCAGCCCCCCCGCTGTGAGCGAGCAGTACTTC. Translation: CASSPPAVSEQYF.

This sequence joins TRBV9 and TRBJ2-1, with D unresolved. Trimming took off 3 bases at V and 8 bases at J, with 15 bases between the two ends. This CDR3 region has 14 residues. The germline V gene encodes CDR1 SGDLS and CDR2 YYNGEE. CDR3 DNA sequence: TGTGCCAGCAGCGGTTCCTCAGTTGGCGATGAGCAGTTCTTC. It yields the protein CASSGSSVGDEQFF.

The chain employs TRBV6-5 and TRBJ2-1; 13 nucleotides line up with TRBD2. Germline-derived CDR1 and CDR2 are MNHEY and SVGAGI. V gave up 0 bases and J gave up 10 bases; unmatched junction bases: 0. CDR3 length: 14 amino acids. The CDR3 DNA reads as TGTGCCAGCAGTTACTCGGGACTAGCGGGGGAGCAGTTCTTC. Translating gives CASSYSGLAGEQFF.

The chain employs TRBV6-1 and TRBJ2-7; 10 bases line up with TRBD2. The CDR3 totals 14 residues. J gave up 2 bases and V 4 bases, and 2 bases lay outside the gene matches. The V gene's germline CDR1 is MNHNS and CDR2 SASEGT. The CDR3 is CASSGSGRAYEQYF. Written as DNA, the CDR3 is TGTGCCAGCAGTGGAAGCGGGAGGGCCTACGAGCAGTACTTC.

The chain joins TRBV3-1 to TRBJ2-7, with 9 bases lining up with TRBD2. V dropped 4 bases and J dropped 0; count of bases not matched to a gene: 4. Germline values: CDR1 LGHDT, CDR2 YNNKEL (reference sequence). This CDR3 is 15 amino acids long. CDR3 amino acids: CASSRTSVSSYEQYF. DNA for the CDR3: TGTGCCAGCAGCCGGACTAGCGTAAGCTCCTACGAGCAGTACTTC.

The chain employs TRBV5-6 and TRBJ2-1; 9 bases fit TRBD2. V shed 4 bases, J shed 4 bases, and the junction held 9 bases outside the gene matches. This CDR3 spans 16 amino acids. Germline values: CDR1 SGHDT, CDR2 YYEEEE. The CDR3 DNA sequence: TGTGCCAGCAGCCCGGGGTCGCTAGCGGGGTACAATGAGCAGTTCTTC. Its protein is CASSPGSLAGYNEQFF.

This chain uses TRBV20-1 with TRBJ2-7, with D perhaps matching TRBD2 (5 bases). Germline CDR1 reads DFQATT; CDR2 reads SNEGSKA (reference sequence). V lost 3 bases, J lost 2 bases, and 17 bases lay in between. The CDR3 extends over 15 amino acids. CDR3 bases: TGCAGTGCTAGCGACCTAGCTGAGATGACCTACGAGCAGTACTTC. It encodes CSASDLAEMTYEQYF.

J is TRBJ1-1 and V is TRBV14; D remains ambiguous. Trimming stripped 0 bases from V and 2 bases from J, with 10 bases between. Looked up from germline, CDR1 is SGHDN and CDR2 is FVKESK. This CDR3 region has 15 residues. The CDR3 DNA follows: TGTGCCAGCAGCCAAGATCGACACCTAAACACTGAAGCTTTCTTT. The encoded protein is CASSQDRHLNTEAFF.

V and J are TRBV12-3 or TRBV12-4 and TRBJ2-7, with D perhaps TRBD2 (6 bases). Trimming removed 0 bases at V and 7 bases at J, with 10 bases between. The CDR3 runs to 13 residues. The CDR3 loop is CASSLAQGGEQYF. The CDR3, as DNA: TGTGCCAGCAGTTTAGCTCAGGGAGGAGAGCAGTACTTC.

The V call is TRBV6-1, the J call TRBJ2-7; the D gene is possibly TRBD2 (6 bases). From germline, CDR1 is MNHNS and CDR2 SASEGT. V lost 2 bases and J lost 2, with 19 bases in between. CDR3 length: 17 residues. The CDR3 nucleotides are TGTGCCAGCAGTGAATTCCATGGTATCGGAGGGCCCTACGAGCAGTACTTC. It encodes CASSEFHGIGGPYEQYF.

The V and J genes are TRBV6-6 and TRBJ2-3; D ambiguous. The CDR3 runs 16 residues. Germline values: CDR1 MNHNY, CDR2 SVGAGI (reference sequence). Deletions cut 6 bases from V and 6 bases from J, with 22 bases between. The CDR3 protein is CASSERGLMAFDTQYF. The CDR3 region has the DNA TGTGCCAGCAGCGAACGTGGCTTGATGGCTTTTGATACGCAGTATTTT.

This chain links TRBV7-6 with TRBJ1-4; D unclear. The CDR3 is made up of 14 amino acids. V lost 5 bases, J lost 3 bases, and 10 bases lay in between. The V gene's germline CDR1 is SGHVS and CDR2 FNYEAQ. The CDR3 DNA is TGTGCCAGCAGCCCGTTTGTGTCTAATGAAAAACTGTTTTTT. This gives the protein CASSPFVSNEKLFF. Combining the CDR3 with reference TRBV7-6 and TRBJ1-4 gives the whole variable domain GAGVSQSPRYKVTKRGQDVALRCDPISGHVSLYWYRQALGQGPEFLTYFNYEAQQDKSGLPNDRFSAERPEGSISTLTIQRTEQRDSAMYRCASSPFVSNEKLFFGSGTQLSVL.